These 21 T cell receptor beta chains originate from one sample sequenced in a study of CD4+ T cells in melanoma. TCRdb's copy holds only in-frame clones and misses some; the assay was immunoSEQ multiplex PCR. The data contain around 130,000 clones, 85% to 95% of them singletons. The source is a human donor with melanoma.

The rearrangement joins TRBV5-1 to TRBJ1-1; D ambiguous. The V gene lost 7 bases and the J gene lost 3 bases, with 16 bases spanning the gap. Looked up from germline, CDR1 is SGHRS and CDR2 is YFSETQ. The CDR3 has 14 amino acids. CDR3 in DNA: TGCGCCAGCTCGGCTCAAATTGGCGACACTGAAGCTTTCTTT. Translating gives CASSAQIGDTEAFF.

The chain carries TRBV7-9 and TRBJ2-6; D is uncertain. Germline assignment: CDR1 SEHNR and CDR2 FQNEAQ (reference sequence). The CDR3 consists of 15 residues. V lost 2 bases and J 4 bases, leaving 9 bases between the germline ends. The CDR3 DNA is TGTGCCAGCAGCTTAAGGATAGGGGGGGCCAACGTCCTGACTTTC. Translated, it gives CASSLRIGGANVLTF.

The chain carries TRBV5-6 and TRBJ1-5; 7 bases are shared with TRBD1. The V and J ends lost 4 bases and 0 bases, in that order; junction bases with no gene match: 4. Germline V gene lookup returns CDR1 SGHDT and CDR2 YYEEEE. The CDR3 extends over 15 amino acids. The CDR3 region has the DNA TGTGCCAGCAGCATAACAGGGGTTAGCAATCAGCCCCAGCATTTT. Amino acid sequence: CASSITGVSNQPQHF.

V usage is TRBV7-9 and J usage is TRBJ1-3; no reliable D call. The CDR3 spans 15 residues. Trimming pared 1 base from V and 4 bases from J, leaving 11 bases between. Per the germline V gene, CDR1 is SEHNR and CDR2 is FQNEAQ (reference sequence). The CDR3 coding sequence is TGTGCCAGCAGCTTAGAAGGGAACAACGGAAACACCATATATTTT. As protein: CASSLEGNNGNTIYF.

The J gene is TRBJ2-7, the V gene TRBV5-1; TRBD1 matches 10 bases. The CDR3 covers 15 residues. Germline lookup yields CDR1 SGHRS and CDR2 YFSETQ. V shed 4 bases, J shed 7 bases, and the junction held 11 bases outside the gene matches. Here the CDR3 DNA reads TGCGCCAGCAGCCCAAGGACAGGGGGGGTGGGGGAGCAGTACTTC. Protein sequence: CASSPRTGGVGEQYF. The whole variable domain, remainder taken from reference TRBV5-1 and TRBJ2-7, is KAGVTQTPRYLIKTRGQQVTLSCSPISGHRSVSWYQQTPGQGLQFLFEYFSETQRNKGNFPGRFSGRQFSNSRSEMNVSTLELGDSALYLCASSPRTGGVGEQYFGPGTRLTVT.

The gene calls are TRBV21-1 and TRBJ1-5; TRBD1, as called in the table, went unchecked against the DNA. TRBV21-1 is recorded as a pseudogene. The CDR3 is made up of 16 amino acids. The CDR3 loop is CASSALLRDTNQPQHF. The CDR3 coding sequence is TGTGCCAGCAGCGCCCTTTTAAGGGACACTAATCAGCCCCAGCATTTT.

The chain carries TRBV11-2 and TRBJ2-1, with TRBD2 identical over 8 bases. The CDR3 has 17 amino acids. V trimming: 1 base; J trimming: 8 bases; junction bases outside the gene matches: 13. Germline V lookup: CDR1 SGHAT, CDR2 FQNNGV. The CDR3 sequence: CASSLGVSGGAPHEQFF. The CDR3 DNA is TGTGCCAGCAGCTTAGGAGTTTCGGGGGGGGCCCCCCATGAGCAGTTCTTC.

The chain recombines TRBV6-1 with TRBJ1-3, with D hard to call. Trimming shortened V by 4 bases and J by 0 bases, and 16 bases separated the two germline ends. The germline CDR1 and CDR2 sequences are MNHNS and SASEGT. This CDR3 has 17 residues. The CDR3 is CASSASPPGPSGNTIYF. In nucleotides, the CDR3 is TGTGCCAGCAGTGCCTCACCACCCGGCCCCTCTGGAAACACCATATATTTT.

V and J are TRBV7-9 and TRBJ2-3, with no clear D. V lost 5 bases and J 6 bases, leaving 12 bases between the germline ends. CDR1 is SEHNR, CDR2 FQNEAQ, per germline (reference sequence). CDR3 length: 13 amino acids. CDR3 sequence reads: CASSPRGPDTQYF. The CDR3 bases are TGTGCCAGCAGCCCCCGCGGTCCTGATACGCAGTATTTT. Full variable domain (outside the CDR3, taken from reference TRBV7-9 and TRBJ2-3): DTGVSQNPRHKITKRGQNVTFRCDPISEHNRLYWYRQTLGQGPEFLTYFQNEAQLEKSRLLSDRFSAERPKGSFSTLEIQRTEQGDSAMYLCASSPRGPDTQYFGPGTRLTVL.

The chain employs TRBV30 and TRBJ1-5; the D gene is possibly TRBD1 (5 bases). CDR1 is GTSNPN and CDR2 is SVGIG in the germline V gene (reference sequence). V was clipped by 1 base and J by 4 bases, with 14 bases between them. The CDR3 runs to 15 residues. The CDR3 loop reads CAWSEQGLFNQPQHF. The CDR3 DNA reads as TGTGCCTGGAGTGAGCAGGGTCTTTTTAATCAGCCCCAGCATTTT.

The DNA of the CDR3 is TGTGCCACCCAACAGGGTGTGGCGCGAGAGCAGTTCTTC. Translation: CATQQGVAREQFF. This sequence joins TRBV27 and TRBJ2-1, with D maybe TRBD1 (6 bases). With 10 bases removed from V and 10 bases from J, the gap between germline ends came to 20 bases. CDR1 is MNHEY and CDR2 is SMNVEV in the germline V gene (reference sequence). The CDR3 runs to 13 residues.

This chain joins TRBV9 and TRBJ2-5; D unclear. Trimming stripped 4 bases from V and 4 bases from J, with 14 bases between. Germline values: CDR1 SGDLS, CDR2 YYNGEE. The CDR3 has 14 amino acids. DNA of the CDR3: TGTGCCAGCAGCCCCCAAGCCTCTCTAGAGACCCAGTACTTC. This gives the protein CASSPQASLETQYF.

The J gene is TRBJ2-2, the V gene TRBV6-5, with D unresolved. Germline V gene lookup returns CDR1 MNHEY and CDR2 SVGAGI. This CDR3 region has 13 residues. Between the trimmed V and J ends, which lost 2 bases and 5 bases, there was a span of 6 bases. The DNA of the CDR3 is TGTGCCAGCAGTTACCAGCAGACCGGGGAGCTGTTTTTT. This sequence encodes CASSYQQTGELFF.

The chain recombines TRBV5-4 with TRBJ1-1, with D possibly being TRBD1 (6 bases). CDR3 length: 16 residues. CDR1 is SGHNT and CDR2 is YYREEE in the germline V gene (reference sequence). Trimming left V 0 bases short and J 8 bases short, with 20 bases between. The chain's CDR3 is CASSLDRPNRAREAFF. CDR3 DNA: TGTGCCAGCAGCTTGGACCGCCCTAACAGGGCCAGAGAAGCTTTCTTT.

The CDR3 bases are TGCGCCAGCAGCCAAGTTTCAGGGGGTAACTATGGCTACACCTTC. This encodes CASSQVSGGNYGYTF. V usage is TRBV4-1 and J usage is TRBJ1-2; 7 bases fit TRBD1. The ends lost 1 base at V and 1 base at J; junction bases unmatched: 3. This CDR3 comprises 15 residues. Germline V lookup: CDR1 MGHRA, CDR2 YSYEKL.

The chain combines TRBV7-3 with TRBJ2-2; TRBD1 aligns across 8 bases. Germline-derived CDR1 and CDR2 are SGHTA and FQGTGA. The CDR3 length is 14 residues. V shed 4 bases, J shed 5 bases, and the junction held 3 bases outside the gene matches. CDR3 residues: CASSSHRGTGELFF. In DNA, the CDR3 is TGTGCCAGCAGCTCCCACAGGGGGACCGGGGAGCTGTTTTTT.

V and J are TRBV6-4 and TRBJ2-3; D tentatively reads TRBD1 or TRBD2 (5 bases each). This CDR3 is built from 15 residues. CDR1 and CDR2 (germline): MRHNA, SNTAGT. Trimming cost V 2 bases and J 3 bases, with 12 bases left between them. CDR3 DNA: TGTGCCAGCAGTGACGGGACCCCCGGGACAGATACGCAGTATTTT. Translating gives CASSDGTPGTDTQYF.

CDR3 DNA: TGTGCCAGCTCACCCGACAGGACAGGGAATGGCTACACCTTC. Protein sequence: CASSPDRTGNGYTF. This sequence joins TRBV18 and TRBJ1-2, with TRBD1 matching 8 bases. This CDR3 contains 14 residues. Trimming removed 3 bases from V and 6 bases from J; junction bases left unmatched: 6. Looked up from germline, CDR1 is KGHSH and CDR2 is LQKENI.

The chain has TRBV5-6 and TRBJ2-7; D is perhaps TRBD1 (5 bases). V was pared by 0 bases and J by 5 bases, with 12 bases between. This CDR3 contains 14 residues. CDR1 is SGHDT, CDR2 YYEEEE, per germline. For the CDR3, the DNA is TGTGCCAGCAGCTTGGAAGCCAGGGTGGACGAGCAGTACTTC. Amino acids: CASSLEARVDEQYF. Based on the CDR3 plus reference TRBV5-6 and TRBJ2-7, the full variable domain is DAGVTQSPTHLIKTRGQQVTLRCSPKSGHDTVSWYQQALGQGPQFIFQYYEEEERQRGNFPDRFSGHQFPNYSSELNVNALLLGDSALYLCASSLEARVDEQYFGPGTRLTVT.

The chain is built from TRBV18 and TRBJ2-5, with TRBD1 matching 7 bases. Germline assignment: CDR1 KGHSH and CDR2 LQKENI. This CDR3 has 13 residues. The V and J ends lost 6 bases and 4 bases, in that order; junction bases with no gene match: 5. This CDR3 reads CASSLRDRETQYF. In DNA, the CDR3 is TGTGCCAGCTCGCTCCGGGACAGAGAGACCCAGTACTTC.

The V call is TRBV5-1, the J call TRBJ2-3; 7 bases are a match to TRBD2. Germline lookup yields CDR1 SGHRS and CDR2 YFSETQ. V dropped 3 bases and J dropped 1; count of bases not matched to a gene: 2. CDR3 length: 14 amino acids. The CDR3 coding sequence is TGCGCCAGCAGCTCCGCGGGGGGCACAGATACGCAGTATTTT. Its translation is CASSSAGGTDTQYF.